The 20 T cell receptor beta chains given below trace back to one sample, sequenced in a study of T cells after yellow fever vaccination. A single record per CDR3 protein comes from TCRdb applying MiXCR to the 5' RACE reads. The sample consists of 150,000 to 200,000 distinct CDR3 sequences, 6.2% of them appearing once. Sequenced material: CD4+ T cells sorted from PBMCs, taken on the day of the first yellow fever vaccination. The receptors here all came from a man between 18 and 29 years old who received the YFV17D yellow fever vaccine.

A remark on this clonotype: Since a much larger clone is just one base distant, this may be a read error. The chain is built from TRBV6-5 and TRBJ2-1, with 7 nucleotides matching TRBD1. CDR3 length: 15 residues. In germline, CDR1 is MNHEY, CDR2 SVGAGI. Germline trimming cut 2 bases from V and 6 bases from J; bases unmatched to any gene: 7. CDR3 nucleotides: TGTGCCAGCAGTTACGAAAGACAGGGTTCCAATGAGCAGTTCTTC. Translated, it gives CASSYERQGSNEQFF.

This clonotype was observed a few times. The CDR3 sequence: CASSSTGLETQYF. The CDR3 DNA sequence: TGTGCCAGCAGCTCAACAGGGTTAGAGACCCAGTACTTC. The gene calls are TRBV7-8 and TRBJ2-5; tentative D call: TRBD1 (6 bases). V was shortened by 4 bases and J by 4 bases, with 10 bases between the two germline ends. CDR3 size: 13 residues. Germline loops: CDR1 SGHVS, CDR2 FQNEAQ.

This clonotype was detected ten times or more. The J gene is TRBJ2-1, the V gene TRBV7-3, with 13 bases identical to TRBD2. The CDR3 has 16 residues. The germline V gene encodes CDR1 SGHTA and CDR2 FQGTGA. The J segment lost 9 bases and the V segment lost 5 bases, leaving 10 bases of the junction unmatched. CDR3: CASSATSGGARGEQFF. CDR3 bases: TGTGCCAGCAGCGCCACTAGCGGGGGGGCTCGCGGTGAGCAGTTCTTC.

There are many counts of this clonotype. This chain connects TRBV3-1 to TRBJ1-6; D not certain. CDR1 is LGHDT, CDR2 YNNKEL, per germline (reference sequence). V was clipped by 2 bases and J by 9 bases, with 5 bases between them. CDR3 length: 12 amino acids. Here the CDR3 DNA reads TGTGCCAGCAGCCAACGTGGTTCACCCCTCCACTTT. This encodes CASSQRGSPLHF.

This clonotype appeared many times. The chain has TRBV29-1 and TRBJ1-5; no firm D call. The CDR3 is 13 residues long. V lost 7 bases and J 3 bases, leaving 13 bases between the germline ends. Germline CDR1 reads SQVTM; CDR2 reads ANQGSEA. This chain's CDR3 is CSAIGQPNQPQHF. As DNA, the CDR3 is TGCAGCGCTATTGGGCAGCCCAATCAGCCCCAGCATTTT.

This clonotype showed up just a few times. V is TRBV20-1 and J is TRBJ1-1; 7 bases match TRBD1. The CDR3 covers 14 residues. CDR1 and CDR2 from the germline V gene are DFQATT and SNEGSKA (reference sequence). Trimming cost V 5 bases and J 3 bases; bases outside gene matches: 9. The CDR3 DNA sequence: TGCAGTGCTCGCACAGGGGCGGGGCACACTGAAGCTTTCTTT. This codes for CSARTGAGHTEAFF.

The chain has TRBV10-3 and TRBJ1-5, with D perhaps TRBD1 (5 bases). Germline CDR1 and CDR2: ENHRY and SYGVKD. This CDR3 is 15 amino acids long. Trimming took off 0 bases at V and 3 bases at J, with 9 bases between the two ends. The chain's CDR3 is CAISESGRFNQPQHF. CDR3 DNA: TGTGCCATCAGTGAGTCGGGACGCTTCAATCAGCCCCAGCATTTT.

The table lists this clonotype with many counts. The CDR3 DNA reads as TGCAGTGCTAGAGAGGCCTTAGCCAAAAACATTCAGTACTTC. Its protein product is CSAREALAKNIQYF. V is TRBV20-1 and J is TRBJ2-4; D unresolved. V was cut by 0 bases and J by 0 bases, with 6 bases left in between. Germline assignment: CDR1 DFQATT and CDR2 SNEGSKA (reference sequence). This CDR3 has 14 residues.

This clonotype has just a few counts. This sequence joins TRBV19 and TRBJ2-1; tentative D call: TRBD2 (7 bases). The V end lost 3 bases, the J end lost 4 bases, and 16 bases lay between the germline ends. The CDR3 spans 16 residues. Looked up from germline, CDR1 is LNHDA and CDR2 is SQIVND (reference sequence). CDR3 sequence reads: CASSMGGGRRYNEQFF. The CDR3 DNA follows: TGTGCCAGTAGTATGGGGGGGGGCCGGCGGTACAATGAGCAGTTCTTC.

There are many counts of this clonotype. CDR3 DNA: TGTGCCACCAGCAGAAGTTATAGTGGAGGGGACGGAGAGCAGTACGTC. Protein sequence: CATSRSYSGGDGEQYV. V usage is TRBV15 and J usage is TRBJ2-7, with D tentatively TRBD2 (6 bases). CDR1 is LNHNV and CDR2 is YYDKDF in the germline V gene (reference sequence). The CDR3 is 16 residues long. Trimming cost V 2 bases and J 7 bases, with 21 bases left between them.

This clonotype was found a few times. The chain uses TRBV28 and TRBJ1-2; tentative D call: TRBD1 (6 bases). CDR3 length: 13 amino acids. Germline loops: CDR1 MDHEN, CDR2 SYDVKM. Deletions cut 5 bases from V and 7 bases from J, with 14 bases between. The CDR3, as DNA: TGTGCCAGCAGTCCCCCACAGGGCGGTGGCTACACCTTC. Protein sequence: CASSPPQGGGYTF.

This clonotype was seen more than once but under ten times. V gene TRBV4-3 combines with J gene TRBJ2-5, with D unresolved. The CDR3 is made up of 16 amino acids. The germline V and J ends were trimmed by 0 bases and 4 bases, with 15 bases remaining between them. Per germline, CDR1 LGHNA and CDR2 YSLEER. The CDR3 here is CASSQDRAWGTETQYF. CDR3 coding DNA: TGCGCCAGCAGCCAAGATCGGGCATGGGGAACAGAGACCCAGTACTTC.

This clonotype was seen repeatedly, ten times or more. This chain connects TRBV5-1 to TRBJ2-3, with D uncertain. The length of the CDR3 is 13 residues. Germline CDR1 is SGHRS and CDR2 is YFSETQ. The V end was cut by 1 base, the J end by 4 bases, with 7 bases between. The CDR3 reads CASSLTGPDTQYF. Written as DNA, the CDR3 is TGCGCCAGCAGCTTGACGGGTCCAGATACGCAGTATTTT.

Ten or more counts support this clonotype. The rearrangement uses TRBV5-1 and TRBJ2-4, with unresolved D. Germline V CDR1 and CDR2: SGHRS, YFSETQ. The CDR3 loop spans 16 amino acids. V gave up 5 bases and J gave up 0 bases, with 15 bases separating them. The CDR3 reads CASSPTAPIAKNIQYF. The CDR3 DNA follows: TGCGCCAGCAGTCCAACAGCACCTATAGCCAAAAACATTCAGTACTTC.

Ten or more counts support this clonotype. The rearrangement joins TRBV29-1 to TRBJ2-3; D could derive from TRBD1 or TRBD2 (5 bases each). Germline V gene sequence: CDR1 SQVTM, CDR2 ANQGSEA. The CDR3 sequence is 13 residues long. The ends were cut back, 4 bases at V and 2 bases at J, with 10 bases in the middle. The CDR3 reads CSVVRGNTDTQYF. The CDR3 DNA follows: TGCAGCGTTGTGAGGGGAAACACAGATACGCAGTATTTT.

This clonotype occurred many times. J is TRBJ2-7 and V is TRBV27, with TRBD2 matching over 7 bases. The CDR3 loop spans 15 amino acids. V gave up 7 bases and J gave up 5 bases; unmatched junction bases: 14. Germline CDR1 is MNHEY and CDR2 is SMNVEV (reference sequence). The CDR3 loop is CASNKAGVPPDEQYF. The CDR3 coding sequence is TGTGCCAGCAACAAGGCGGGGGTACCGCCTGACGAGCAGTACTTC.

There are many counts of this clonotype. This chain's CDR3 is CASSYLLPSTDTQYF. The CDR3 region has the DNA TGTGCCAGCAGTTACCTCCTGCCCTCCACAGATACGCAGTATTTT. The chain couples TRBV6-2 or TRBV6-3 to TRBJ2-3; D ambiguous. This CDR3 contains 15 residues. CDR1 and CDR2 (germline): MNHEY, SVGEGT. Trimming cost V 2 bases and J 2 bases, with 11 bases left between them.

The genes are TRBV27 and TRBJ2-4; 7 bases map to TRBD1. The CDR3 totals 16 residues. Germline CDR1 MNHEY, CDR2 SMNVEV (reference sequence). V shed 5 bases and J 0 bases; nucleotides not matched to a gene: 7. The CDR3 DNA reads TGTGCCAGCAGTACCGGGACAGATCAAGCCAAAAACATTCAGTACTTC. It yields the protein CASSTGTDQAKNIQYF.

This clonotype was detected many times. The V and J genes are TRBV4-1 and TRBJ1-5; TRBD1 might be the D (5 bases). In germline, CDR1 is MGHRA, CDR2 YSYEKL. The CDR3 is made up of 16 amino acids. V shed 4 bases and J shed 5 bases, with 18 bases lying between them. CDR3 sequence: CASSPTRGVRDQPQHF. The CDR3 DNA reads TGCGCCAGCAGCCCCACTCGGGGGGTTCGGGATCAGCCCCAGCATTTT.

The table lists this clonotype with a few counts. The chain is built from TRBV5-1 and TRBJ2-5; TRBD1 matches 10 bases. CDR1 is SGHRS, CDR2 YFSETQ, per germline. The V segment lost 4 bases and the J segment 3 bases; nucleotides outside the gene matches: 15. This CDR3 is built from 18 residues. CDR3 coding DNA: TGCGCCAGCAGCGCGATGCTCGGGACAGGGGTCACCGAAGAGACCCAGTACTTC. Translation gives CASSAMLGTGVTEETQYF.